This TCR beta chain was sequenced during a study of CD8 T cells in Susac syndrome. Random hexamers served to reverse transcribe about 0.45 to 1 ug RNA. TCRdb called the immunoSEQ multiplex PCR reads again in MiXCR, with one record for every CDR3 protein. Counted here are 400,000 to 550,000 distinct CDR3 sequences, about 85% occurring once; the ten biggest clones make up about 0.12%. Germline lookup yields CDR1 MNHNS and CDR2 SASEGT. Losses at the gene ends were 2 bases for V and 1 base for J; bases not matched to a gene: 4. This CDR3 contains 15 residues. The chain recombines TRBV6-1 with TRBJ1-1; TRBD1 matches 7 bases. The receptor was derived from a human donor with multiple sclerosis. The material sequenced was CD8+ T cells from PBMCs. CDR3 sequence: CASSELGQTNTEAFF. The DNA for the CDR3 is TGTGCCAGCAGTGAATTGGGACAGACGAACACTGAAGCTTTCTTT.